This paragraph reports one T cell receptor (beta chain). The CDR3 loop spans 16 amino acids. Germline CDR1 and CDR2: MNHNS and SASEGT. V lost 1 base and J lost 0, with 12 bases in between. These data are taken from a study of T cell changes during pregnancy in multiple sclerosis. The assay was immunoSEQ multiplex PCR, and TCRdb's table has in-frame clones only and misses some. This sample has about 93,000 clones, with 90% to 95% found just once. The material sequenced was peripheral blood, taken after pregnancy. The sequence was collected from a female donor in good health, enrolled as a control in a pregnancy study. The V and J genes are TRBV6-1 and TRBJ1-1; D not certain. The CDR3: CASSEGAGKLNTEAFF. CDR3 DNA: TGTGCCAGCAGTGAAGGGGCCGGTAAACTGAACACTGAAGCTTTCTTT.